Listed below are T cell receptor beta chains from one sample, sequenced in a study of blood T cell repertoires in COVID-19. The assay was immunoSEQ multiplex PCR, and TCRdb's table has in-frame clones only and misses some. The table lists about 140,000 clones, about 86% of them singletons. Sequenced input: peripheral blood. These receptors all come from a woman aged 55-70 years with acute or convalescent COVID-19. Both conserved end residues are part of each CDR3. The order of the fields is D gene, clone size, V gene, CDR3 length, J gene, CDR3 protein, CDR3 DNA. A D gene is named only where the DNA matches it firmly. Clone size is shown for a subset of rows, as once, few, many or a class of expanded clone.

d_gene: TRBD2; abundance: -; v_gene: TRBV29-1; len: 13; j_gene: TRBJ2-5; CDR3aa: CSVVAGGVETQYF; CDR3nt: TGCAGCGTTGTAGCGGGGGGTGTGGAGACCCAGTACTTC
d_gene: -; abundance: -; v_gene: TRBV7-2; len: 13; j_gene: TRBJ1-2; CDR3aa: CASSLAQNDGYTF; CDR3nt: TGTGCCAGCAGCTTAGCACAGAACGATGGCTACACCTTC
d_gene: -; abundance: -; v_gene: TRBV7-9; len: 15; j_gene: TRBJ1-6; CDR3aa: CASSLVTGNNSPLHF; CDR3nt: TGTGCCAGCAGCTTAGTTACGGGAAATAATTCACCCCTCCACTTT
d_gene: -; abundance: -; v_gene: TRBV28; len: 15; j_gene: TRBJ1-6; CDR3aa: CASRDSRVLNSPLHF; CDR3nt: TGTGCCAGCAGAGACAGCCGAGTGCTTAATTCACCCCTCCACTTT
d_gene: -; abundance: -; v_gene: TRBV19; len: 15; j_gene: TRBJ2-3; CDR3aa: CASSLNGLSTDTQYF; CDR3nt: TGTGCCAGTAGTTTAAACGGTCTAAGCACAGATACGCAGTATTTT
d_gene: -; abundance: -; v_gene: TRBV3-1/TRBV3-2; len: 14; j_gene: TRBJ2-2; CDR3aa: CASSQENSPGELFF; CDR3nt: TGTGCCAGCAGCCAAGAGAACAGCCCCGGGGAGCTGTTTTTT
d_gene: TRBD1; abundance: -; v_gene: TRBV7-3; len: 14; j_gene: TRBJ1-1; CDR3aa: CASSKEGQGTEAFF; CDR3nt: TGTGCCAGCAGCAAAGAGGGACAGGGTACTGAAGCTTTCTTT
d_gene: -; abundance: few; v_gene: TRBV21-1; len: 16; j_gene: TRBJ2-5; CDR3aa: CASSNQTFAYQETQYF; CDR3nt: TGTGCCAGCAGCAACCAAACTTTTGCGTACCAAGAGACCCAGTACTTC
d_gene: TRBD1; abundance: -; v_gene: TRBV7-2; len: 15; j_gene: TRBJ1-6; CDR3aa: CASSPDRGQNSPLHF; CDR3nt: TGTGCCAGCAGCCCGGACAGGGGACAGAATTCACCCCTCCACTTT
d_gene: -; abundance: -; v_gene: TRBV5-1; len: 12; j_gene: TRBJ2-1; CDR3aa: CASTQDGYEQFF; CDR3nt: TGCGCCAGCACCCAAGATGGCTATGAGCAGTTCTTC
d_gene: TRBD1; abundance: -; v_gene: TRBV2; len: 15; j_gene: TRBJ1-5; CDR3aa: CASRRQGGGNQPQHF; CDR3nt: TGTGCCAGCAGGCGACAGGGGGGAGGGAATCAGCCCCAGCATTTT
d_gene: -; abundance: -; v_gene: TRBV4-3; len: 14; j_gene: TRBJ2-1; CDR3aa: CASSQEIAANEQFF; CDR3nt: TGCGCCAGCAGCCAAGAAATAGCGGCGAATGAGCAGTTCTTC
d_gene: -; abundance: -; v_gene: TRBV4-1; len: 13; j_gene: TRBJ1-5; CDR3aa: CASSQQGNQPQHF; CDR3nt: TGCGCCAGCAGCCAACAGGGGAATCAGCCCCAGCATTTT
d_gene: TRBD1; abundance: -; v_gene: TRBV6-2/TRBV6-3; len: 13; j_gene: TRBJ1-2; CDR3aa: CASSTSGQYGYTF; CDR3nt: TGTGCCAGCAGTACCTCGGGACAGTACGGCTACACCTTC
d_gene: -; abundance: -; v_gene: TRBV19; len: 15; j_gene: TRBJ1-4; CDR3aa: CASSGVPGTNEKLFF; CDR3nt: TGTGCCAGTAGCGGGGTCCCCGGGACTAATGAAAAACTGTTTTTT
d_gene: -; abundance: -; v_gene: TRBV7-9; len: 11; j_gene: TRBJ1-1; CDR3aa: CASSLGQEAFF; CDR3nt: TGTGCCAGCAGCTTAGGGCAGGAAGCTTTCTTT
d_gene: -; abundance: -; v_gene: TRBV6-5; len: 14; j_gene: TRBJ1-1; CDR3aa: CASSRDFRNTEAFF; CDR3nt: TGTGCCAGCAGCCGGGACTTCAGGAACACTGAAGCTTTCTTT
d_gene: -; abundance: once; v_gene: TRBV4-1; len: 16; j_gene: TRBJ1-2; CDR3aa: CASSQNLGEANYGYTF; CDR3nt: TGCGCCAGCAGCCAAAATTTAGGGGAGGCTAACTATGGCTACACCTTC
d_gene: -; abundance: -; v_gene: TRBV20-1; len: 11; j_gene: TRBJ1-1; CDR3aa: CSAQGNTEAFF; CDR3nt: TGCAGTGCACAGGGTAACACTGAAGCTTTCTTT
d_gene: -; abundance: once; v_gene: TRBV29-1; len: 12; j_gene: TRBJ2-3; CDR3aa: CSVLRHTDTQYF; CDR3nt: TGCAGCGTTCTCAGGCACACAGATACGCAGTATTTT
d_gene: TRBD1; abundance: -; v_gene: TRBV7-9; len: 15; j_gene: TRBJ1-2; CDR3aa: CASSLGQGINYGYTF; CDR3nt: TGTGCCAGCAGCTTAGGACAGGGTATTAACTATGGCTACACCTTC
d_gene: -; abundance: -; v_gene: TRBV28; len: 15; j_gene: TRBJ2-3; CDR3aa: CASSVLTVGADTQYF; CDR3nt: TGTGCCAGCAGTGTTCTGACAGTTGGTGCAGATACGCAGTATTTT
d_gene: -; abundance: -; v_gene: TRBV6-2/TRBV6-3; len: 13; j_gene: TRBJ1-5; CDR3aa: CASRYVENQPQHF; CDR3nt: TGTGCCAGCAGATACGTCGAGAATCAGCCCCAGCATTTT
d_gene: -; abundance: -; v_gene: TRBV27; len: 12; j_gene: TRBJ2-7; CDR3aa: CASSSLLGEQYF; CDR3nt: TGTGCCAGCAGTTCCCTACTAGGCGAGCAGTACTTC
d_gene: TRBD1; abundance: -; v_gene: TRBV2; len: 17; j_gene: TRBJ1-6; CDR3aa: CASVEQGTGSYNSPLHF; CDR3nt: TGTGCCAGCGTAGAACAGGGGACGGGCTCCTATAATTCACCCCTCCACTTT
d_gene: TRBD1; abundance: few; v_gene: TRBV7-8; len: 16; j_gene: TRBJ1-3; CDR3aa: CASSQEGGGPGNTIYF; CDR3nt: TGTGCCAGCAGCCAAGAAGGGGGCGGACCTGGAAACACCATATATTTT
d_gene: TRBD1; abundance: -; v_gene: TRBV6-6; len: 16; j_gene: TRBJ1-6; CDR3aa: CASSFGTGTDNSPLHF; CDR3nt: TGTGCCAGCAGTTTCGGGACAGGGACGGATAATTCACCCCTCCACTTT
d_gene: TRBD1; abundance: -; v_gene: TRBV5-6; len: 13; j_gene: TRBJ1-1; CDR3aa: CASSFGQGTEAFF; CDR3nt: TGTGCCAGCAGCTTCGGACAGGGTACTGAAGCTTTCTTT
d_gene: TRBD1; abundance: -; v_gene: TRBV6-5; len: 14; j_gene: TRBJ2-7; CDR3aa: CASSYGTEAYEQYF; CDR3nt: TGTGCCAGCAGTTACGGGACAGAGGCGTACGAGCAGTACTTC
d_gene: -; abundance: -; v_gene: TRBV18; len: 16; j_gene: TRBJ1-1; CDR3aa: CASSPLQGGARTEAFF; CDR3nt: TGTGCCAGCTCACCCCTTCAAGGCGGGGCGCGGACTGAAGCTTTCTTT
d_gene: TRBD1; abundance: -; v_gene: TRBV6-2/TRBV6-3; len: 20; j_gene: TRBJ2-2; CDR3aa: CASSYPPGTGDGYHTGELFF; CDR3nt: TGTGCCAGCAGTTACCCACCCGGGACAGGGGACGGTTATCACACCGGGGAGCTGTTTTTT
d_gene: TRBD1; abundance: -; v_gene: TRBV11-2; len: 14; j_gene: TRBJ1-1; CDR3aa: CASSPTTGVTEAFF; CDR3nt: TGTGCCAGCAGCCCTACGACAGGGGTGACTGAAGCTTTCTTT
d_gene: TRBD1; abundance: -; v_gene: TRBV23-1; len: 15; j_gene: TRBJ1-1; CDR3aa: CASGWDRASNTEAFF; CDR3nt: TGCGCCAGCGGGTGGGACAGGGCCTCGAACACTGAAGCTTTCTTT
d_gene: TRBD2; abundance: once; v_gene: TRBV7-9; len: 15; j_gene: TRBJ2-1; CDR3aa: CASSYRAGDYNEQFF; CDR3nt: TGTGCCAGCAGCTATCGGGCGGGGGACTACAATGAGCAGTTCTTC
d_gene: -; abundance: -; v_gene: TRBV7-2; len: 16; j_gene: TRBJ1-3; CDR3aa: CASSPNLGGVRNTIYF; CDR3nt: TGTGCCAGCAGCCCAAACCTAGGGGGAGTTAGGAACACCATATATTTT
d_gene: -; abundance: -; v_gene: TRBV15; len: 14; j_gene: TRBJ1-4; CDR3aa: CATSRQVAGEKLFF; CDR3nt: TGTGCCACCAGCAGACAGGTAGCGGGTGAAAAACTGTTTTTT
d_gene: -; abundance: few; v_gene: TRBV18; len: 12; j_gene: TRBJ2-7; CDR3aa: CASSPDRNEQYF; CDR3nt: TGTGCCAGCTCCCCTGACAGGAACGAGCAGTACTTC
d_gene: TRBD1; abundance: -; v_gene: TRBV7-3; len: 15; j_gene: TRBJ2-6; CDR3aa: CASSPGTAGANVLTF; CDR3nt: TGTGCCAGCAGCCCCGGGACAGCTGGGGCCAACGTCCTGACTTTC
d_gene: TRBD2; abundance: -; v_gene: TRBV10-3; len: 19; j_gene: TRBJ2-5; CDR3aa: CAISEGVLAGKGNQETQYF; CDR3nt: TGTGCCATCAGTGAGGGGGTACTAGCGGGGAAGGGGAATCAAGAGACCCAGTACTTC
d_gene: TRBD2; abundance: -; v_gene: TRBV11-2; len: 16; j_gene: TRBJ2-3; CDR3aa: CASSLLGRGGGDTQYF; CDR3nt: TGTGCCAGCAGCCTTCTAGGACGGGGGGGCGGAGATACGCAGTATTTT
d_gene: TRBD2; abundance: -; v_gene: TRBV27; len: 16; j_gene: TRBJ2-5; CDR3aa: CASSSPRIAGKETQYF; CDR3nt: TGTGCCAGCAGTTCCCCCCGTATAGCGGGGAAAGAGACCCAGTACTTC